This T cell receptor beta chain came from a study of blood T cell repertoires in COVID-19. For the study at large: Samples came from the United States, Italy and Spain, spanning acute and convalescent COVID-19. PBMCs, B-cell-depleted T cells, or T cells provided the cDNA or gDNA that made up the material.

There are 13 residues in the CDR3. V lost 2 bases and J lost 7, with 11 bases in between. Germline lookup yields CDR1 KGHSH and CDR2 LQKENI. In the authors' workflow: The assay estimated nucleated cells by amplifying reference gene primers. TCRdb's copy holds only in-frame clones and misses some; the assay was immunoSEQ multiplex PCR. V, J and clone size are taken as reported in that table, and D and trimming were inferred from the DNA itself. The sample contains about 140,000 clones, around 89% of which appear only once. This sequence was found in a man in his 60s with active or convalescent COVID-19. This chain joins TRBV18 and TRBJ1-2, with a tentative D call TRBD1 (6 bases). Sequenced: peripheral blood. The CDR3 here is CASSPSGEGGYTF. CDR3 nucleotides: TGTGCCAGCTCACCATCAGGGGAGGGTGGCTACACCTTC.